What follows are 6 T cell receptor beta chains derived from one specimen sequenced in a study of T cells after yellow fever vaccination. TCRdb recomputed calls from the 5' RACE reads with MiXCR, one row per CDR3 protein. The data contain 25,000 to 35,000 distinct CDR3 sequences, 6.3% of them singletons. Sequenced material: PBMCs, either bulk or a sorted T-cell subset (CD4+, CD8+, memory, or dextramer-sorted; not recorded which), taken on the day of the yellow fever booster vaccination. The receptors derive from a man aged 25 to 40 who received the YFV17D yellow fever vaccine.

With respect to this clonotype: A much larger clone differs from this one at a single base, so this may be a read error. The gene calls are TRBV7-9 and TRBJ2-3, with D perhaps TRBD2 (5 bases). Trimming took off 3 bases at V and 2 bases at J, with 12 bases between the two ends. The CDR3 is made up of 15 amino acids. Germline CDR1 is SEHNR and CDR2 is FQNEAQ (reference sequence). CDR3 nucleotides: TGTGCCAGCAGCTTCAGACCAGCGGACACAGATACGCAGTATTTT. This gives the protein CASSFRPADTDTQYF.

This clonotype was detected many times. The chain has TRBV5-1 and TRBJ2-1, with D uncertain. The CDR3 covers 15 residues. Trimming pared 0 bases from V and 3 bases from J, leaving 10 bases between. In germline, CDR1 is SGHRS, CDR2 YFSETQ. The CDR3 sequence is CASSLDGQNYNEQFF. CDR3 coding DNA: TGCGCCAGCAGCTTGGATGGGCAAAACTACAATGAGCAGTTCTTC.

This clonotype was seen only a few times. The V gene is TRBV7-2, the J gene TRBJ2-5, with 9 bases aligning to TRBD1. Germline CDR1 SGHTA, CDR2 FQGNSA. V shed 5 bases and J 5 bases; nucleotides not matched to a gene: 9. The CDR3 sequence is 15 residues long. The CDR3 sequence is CASSPQQGAWETQYF. The CDR3 region has the DNA TGTGCCAGCAGCCCCCAACAGGGGGCGTGGGAGACCCAGTACTTC.

The chain joins TRBV9 to TRBJ2-1, with 8 bases matching TRBD2. CDR1 and CDR2 from the germline V gene are SGDLS and YYNGEE. This CDR3 is built from 16 residues. Trimming at V came to 3 bases and at J to 7 bases, leaving 12 bases not matched to a gene. The CDR3 spells CASSGILREGPNEQFF. As DNA, the CDR3 is TGTGCCAGCAGCGGAATCTTACGGGAGGGCCCGAATGAGCAGTTCTTC.

This clonotype was counted at least ten times. The chain joins TRBV3-1 to TRBJ2-3; weak D call: TRBD2 (6 bases). The CDR3 has 11 amino acids. Germline CDR1 and CDR2: LGHDT and YNNKEL (reference sequence). Trimming cost V 2 bases and J 15 bases, with 12 bases left between them. This CDR3 is CASSQMGRCYF. The CDR3 coding sequence is TGTGCCAGCAGCCAAATGGGGAGGTGCTATTTT.

This clonotype was counted ten times or more. The J gene is TRBJ1-1, the V gene TRBV6-2 or TRBV6-3; tentatively, D is TRBD1 (6 bases). V was pared by 10 bases and J by 3 bases, with 12 bases between. Germline CDR1 MNHEY, CDR2 SVGEGT. The CDR3 has 12 amino acids. DNA for the CDR3: TGTGCCACGGGGGCATGGGACACTGAAGCTTTCTTT. Protein: CATGAWDTEAFF.